This entry lists 21 T cell receptor beta chains sequenced from one sample in a study of blood T cell repertoires in COVID-19. Some clones are missing from TCRdb's copy, which holds only in-frame ones; the method was immunoSEQ multiplex PCR. Among 320,000 or so clones listed, roughly nine tenths were seen once. The sample taken for sequencing was PBMCs or T cells enriched from blood (not recorded which). The receptor set was obtained from a man aged 60 to 69 who had recovered from COVID-19.

The V call is TRBV19, the J call TRBJ1-5; no clear D. Per germline, CDR1 LNHDA and CDR2 SQIVND (reference sequence). This CDR3 region has 15 residues. Trimming cost V 3 bases and J 3 bases, with 12 bases left between them. The CDR3 is CASSIVGDHNQPQHF. CDR3 bases: TGTGCCAGTAGTATCGTAGGAGATCACAATCAGCCCCAGCATTTT.

This clone was counted only a few times. This chain links TRBV5-5 with TRBJ1-2; D might be TRBD1 (5 bases). The germline V gene encodes CDR1 SGHKS and CDR2 YYEKEE (reference sequence). CDR3 length equals 13 residues. The ends were cut back, 5 bases at V and 4 bases at J, with 12 bases in the middle. CDR3 DNA: TGTGCCAGCAGACCGGCAGGGTTCTATGGCTACACCTTC. Translating gives CASRPAGFYGYTF.

The sample holds one count of this clone. The chain employs TRBV2 and TRBJ2-3, with a possible D match to TRBD1 (6 bases). In germline, CDR1 is SNHLY, CDR2 FYNNEI. With 7 bases removed from V and 3 bases from J, the gap between germline ends came to 11 bases. CDR3 length: 13 residues. For the CDR3, the DNA is TGTGCCAGCACAGGGGAAGGGACAGATACGCAGTATTTT. Its translation is CASTGEGTDTQYF.

This sequence joins TRBV29-1 and TRBJ2-2, with 8 bases fitting TRBD1. The V gene end was trimmed by 4 bases and the J gene end by 7 bases; junction bases not matched to a gene: 8. Germline CDR1 SQVTM, CDR2 ANQGSEA. This CDR3 has 14 residues. The CDR3 sequence is CSVVRTGTFGELFF. CDR3 nucleotide sequence: TGCAGCGTTGTGAGGACAGGGACATTCGGGGAGCTGTTTTTT.

J is TRBJ2-1 and V is TRBV7-2; 8 bases are shared with TRBD2. The J segment lost 8 bases and the V segment lost 5 bases, leaving 5 bases of the junction unmatched. Germline CDR1 and CDR2: SGHTA and FQGNSA. The CDR3 has 13 amino acids. The CDR3 loop is CASSPVAGYEQFF. DNA of the CDR3: TGTGCCAGCAGCCCCGTAGCGGGATATGAGCAGTTCTTC.

The V call is TRBV28, the J call TRBJ2-7; D unresolved. Trimming cost V 3 bases and J 2 bases, with 5 bases left between them. Germline-derived CDR1 and CDR2 are MDHEN and SYDVKM. This CDR3 is 12 amino acids long. CDR3 in DNA: TGTGCCAGCAGTTTGGAGACCTACGAGCAGTACTTC. Its translation is CASSLETYEQYF. Full variable domain (rest looked up from reference TRBV28 and TRBJ2-7): DVKVTQSSRYLVKRTGEKVFLECVQDMDHENMFWYRQDPGLGLRLIYFSYDVKMKEKGDIPEGYSVSREKKERFSLILESASTNQTSMYLCASSLETYEQYFGPGTRLTVT.

The rearrangement uses TRBV6-5 and TRBJ1-2, with D unclear. Germline assignment: CDR1 MNHEY and CDR2 SVGAGI. V was shortened by 6 bases and J by 1 base, with 6 bases between the two germline ends. This CDR3 is 12 amino acids long. As DNA, the CDR3 is TGTGCCAGCAGCACAGATAACTATGGCTACACCTTC. Amino acid sequence: CASSTDNYGYTF.

The chain joins TRBV7-2 to TRBJ2-7; TRBD2 aligns across 11 bases. The trim removed 4 bases at V and 2 bases at J, leaving 10 bases unmatched. The CDR3 covers 17 residues. Germline-derived CDR1 and CDR2 are SGHTA and FQGNSA. CDR3 sequence reads: CASSYGLAGLLTYEQYF. The CDR3 DNA sequence: TGTGCCAGCAGCTACGGACTAGCGGGCCTGCTAACCTACGAGCAGTACTTC.

The chain links TRBV27 to TRBJ2-1; 12 positions match TRBD2. In germline, CDR1 is MNHEY, CDR2 SMNVEV (reference sequence). This CDR3 comprises 19 residues. V was pared by 4 bases and J by 9 bases, with 19 bases of the junction left unmatched. CDR3 nucleotide sequence: TGTGCCAGCAGTTACCCACATAGGGGACTAGCGGGCCCCCAGGGTGAGCAGTTCTTC. Its translation is CASSYPHRGLAGPQGEQFF.

The V gene is TRBV7-9, the J gene TRBJ1-1; TRBD1 is a possible D gene (5 bases). V shed 4 bases and J shed 5 bases, with 11 bases lying between them. Germline CDR1 is SEHNR and CDR2 is FQNEAQ (reference sequence). The CDR3 loop spans 13 amino acids. CDR3: CASSSAGGTEAFF. CDR3 nucleotides: TGTGCCAGCAGCTCGGCCGGGGGGACTGAAGCTTTCTTT.

The rearrangement joins TRBV29-1 to TRBJ2-5, with TRBD1 matching 11 bases. The CDR3 sequence is 14 residues long. Germline V lookup: CDR1 SQVTM, CDR2 ANQGSEA. After removal of 8 bases from V and 5 bases from J, the junction contained 10 bases not matched to a gene. CDR3 DNA sequence: TGCAGCTTATCGGACAGGGGGCGCGGGGAGACCCAGTACTTC. It specifies CSLSDRGRGETQYF.

The chain employs TRBV3-1 (or the pseudogene TRBV3-2) and TRBJ2-3; TRBD2 aligns across 13 bases. Losses at the gene ends were 4 bases for V and 1 base for J; bases not matched to a gene: 14. There are 20 residues in the CDR3. Germline values: CDR1 LGHDT, CDR2 YNNKEL (reference sequence). The CDR3 DNA follows: TGTGCCAGCAGCCCCAAGGTTCGGACTAGCGGGAGATGGGGCACAGATACGCAGTATTTT. Amino acid sequence: CASSPKVRTSGRWGTDTQYF.

The rearrangement joins TRBV4-1 to TRBJ2-7; 11 bases align to TRBD2. Trimming removed 4 bases from V and 3 bases from J; junction bases left unmatched: 5. Germline V gives CDR1 MGHRA, CDR2 YSYEKL. The CDR3 is 15 residues long. The DNA for the CDR3 is TGCGCCAGCAGCCTTACTAGCGGGAGAAGCTACGAGCAGTACTTC. Translation gives CASSLTSGRSYEQYF.

J is TRBJ2-7 and V is TRBV19; 8 nucleotides align to TRBD1. The germline CDR1 and CDR2 sequences are LNHDA and SQIVND (reference sequence). V lost 1 base to trimming and J lost 2 bases; unmatched junction nucleotides: 4. There are 15 residues in the CDR3. The CDR3 nucleotides read TGTGCCAGTAGTATAGCCACAGGGGGACCCTACGAGCAGTACTTC. It encodes CASSIATGGPYEQYF.

The CDR3 DNA is TGTGCCAGCAGCCTGGCGGGCACAGATACGCAGTATTTT. Protein: CASSLAGTDTQYF. The rearrangement joins TRBV11-3 to TRBJ2-3; the D is unclear. CDR3 size: 13 residues. CDR1 is SGHNT and CDR2 is YENEEA in the germline V gene. Deletions cut 5 bases from V and 1 base from J, with 7 bases between.

This chain uses TRBV2 with TRBJ1-4, with TRBD1 identical over 8 bases. The germline V gene has CDR1 SNHLY and CDR2 FYNNEI. V lost 3 bases and J lost 7; bases outside the gene matches: 13. The CDR3 runs to 17 residues. Written as DNA, the CDR3 is TGTGCCAGCAGTGAGACGGCAGGGGGCTCATTAGGTGAAAAACTGTTTTTT. It codes for CASSETAGGSLGEKLFF. Using reference TRBV2 and TRBJ1-4 for the parts outside the CDR3, the full variable domain is EPEVTQTPSHQVTQMGQEVILRCVPISNHLYFYWYRQILGQKVEFLVSFYNNEISEKSEIFDDQFSVERPDGSNFTLKIRSTKLEDSAMYFCASSETAGGSLGEKLFFGSGTQLSVL.

V and J are TRBV19 and TRBJ1-1, with 9 bases lining up with TRBD1. Germline V gives CDR1 LNHDA, CDR2 SQIVND (reference sequence). V shed 6 bases, J shed 1 base, and the junction held 9 bases outside the gene matches. The CDR3 runs to 16 residues. The CDR3 protein is CASRGGQGVWNTEAFF. The CDR3 DNA sequence: TGTGCCAGTAGGGGGGGACAGGGAGTCTGGAACACTGAAGCTTTCTTT.

V and J are TRBV5-1 and TRBJ1-1; maybe TRBD1 (5 bases). V was clipped by 4 bases and J by 1 base, with 17 bases between them. CDR3 size: 16 residues. Germline loops: CDR1 SGHRS, CDR2 YFSETQ. The CDR3 sequence: CASSLSTITGNTEAFF. The CDR3 nucleotides read TGCGCCAGCAGCCTATCTACAATTACAGGGAACACTGAAGCTTTCTTT.

The CDR3 loop is CASSYSLAGSGYNEQFF. DNA for the CDR3: TGTGCCAGCAGTTACTCGCTAGCGGGTTCCGGATACAATGAGCAGTTCTTC. This chain links TRBV6-2 or TRBV6-3 with TRBJ2-1; 8 nucleotides match TRBD2. Germline CDR1 reads MNHEY; CDR2 reads SVGEGT. V gave up 0 bases and J gave up 4 bases; unmatched junction bases: 8. This CDR3 spans 17 amino acids.

CDR3 nucleotides: TGTGCCAGCAGTGTTTCTAGCGGCTTCCAAGAGACCCAGTACTTC. Translation: CASSVSSGFQETQYF. V and J are TRBV2 and TRBJ2-5; 7 nucleotides match TRBD2. In germline, CDR1 is SNHLY, CDR2 FYNNEI. V trimming: 4 bases; J trimming: 1 base; junction bases outside the gene matches: 6. The CDR3 sequence is 15 residues long.

The rearrangement uses TRBV5-4 and TRBJ2-2; D uncertain. Germline V gene data show CDR1 as SGHNT and CDR2 as YYREEE (reference sequence). Trimming left V 1 base short and J 6 bases short, with 7 bases between. This CDR3 contains 13 residues. CDR3 residues: CASSLPRSGELFF. Here the CDR3 DNA reads TGTGCCAGCAGCTTGCCCCGGTCCGGGGAGCTGTTTTTT.